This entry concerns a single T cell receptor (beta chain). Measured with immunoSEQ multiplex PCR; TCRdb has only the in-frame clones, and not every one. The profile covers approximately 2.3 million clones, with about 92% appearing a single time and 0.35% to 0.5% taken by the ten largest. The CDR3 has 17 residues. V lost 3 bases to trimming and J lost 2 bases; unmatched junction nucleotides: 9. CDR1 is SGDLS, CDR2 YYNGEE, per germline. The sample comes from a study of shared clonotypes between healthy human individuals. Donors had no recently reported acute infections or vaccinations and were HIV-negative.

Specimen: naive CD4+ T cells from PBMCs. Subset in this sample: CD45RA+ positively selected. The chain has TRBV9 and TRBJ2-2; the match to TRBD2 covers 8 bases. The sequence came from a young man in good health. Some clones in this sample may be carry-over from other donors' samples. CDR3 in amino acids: CASSGRAGGINTGELFF. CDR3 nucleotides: TGTGCCAGCAGCGGCCGGGCGGGAGGAATAAACACCGGGGAGCTGTTTTTT.